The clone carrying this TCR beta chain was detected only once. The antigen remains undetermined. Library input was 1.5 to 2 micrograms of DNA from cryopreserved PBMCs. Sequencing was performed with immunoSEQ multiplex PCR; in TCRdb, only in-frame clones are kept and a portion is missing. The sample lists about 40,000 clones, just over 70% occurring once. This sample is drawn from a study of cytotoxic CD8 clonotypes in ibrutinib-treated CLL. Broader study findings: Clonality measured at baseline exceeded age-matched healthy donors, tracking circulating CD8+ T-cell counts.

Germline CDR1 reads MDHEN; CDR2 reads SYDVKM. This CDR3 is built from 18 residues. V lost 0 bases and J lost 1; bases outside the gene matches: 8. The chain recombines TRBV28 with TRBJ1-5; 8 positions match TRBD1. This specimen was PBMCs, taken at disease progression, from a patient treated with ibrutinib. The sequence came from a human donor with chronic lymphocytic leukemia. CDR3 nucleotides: TGTGCCAGCAGTTTATGGTACCCGGACAGGGAAAGCAATCAGCCCCAGCATTTT. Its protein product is CASSLWYPDRESNQPQHF.